The source of this T cell receptor (beta chain) is a study of T cell responses to AZD1222 COVID-19 vaccine. Generated by immunoSEQ multiplex PCR, the TCRdb table keeps only in-frame clones and is missing some. The profile covers approximately 79,000 clones, with 80% to 90% appearing a single time and 7.9% taken by the ten largest. V lost 1 base, J lost 3 bases, and 9 bases lay in between. The CDR3 is made up of 14 amino acids. Per the germline V gene, CDR1 is LGHDT and CDR2 is YNNKEL (reference sequence). This TCR was recovered from an adult in good health. The chain employs TRBV3-1 (or the pseudogene TRBV3-2) and TRBJ2-5; no clear D gene. The sample here was peripheral blood, taken on day 0 of AZD1222 vaccination. Here the CDR3 DNA reads TGTGCCAGCAGCCAAGTAGGCGGAGAAGAGACCCAGTACTTC. This gives the protein CASSQVGGEETQYF.